This T cell receptor beta chain was sequenced during a study of blood T cells in healthy people across ages. A second PCR of about 7 to 12 cycles used a sample-barcoded 5' primer and a J-beta primer mix. Each cDNA molecule carried a tag from a template-switch adaptor that contained 12 random nucleotides. TCRdb re-called the 5' RACE reads through MiXCR, storing one row per CDR3 protein. The table records some 780,000 distinct CDR3 sequences, more than 55% of them present only once. Each donor supplied around 9.6 milliliters of peripheral blood. A minimum of 6 million PBMCs was isolated per sample. Sequenced input: blood. This TCR was sampled from a man aged 40-50 years in good health.

The CDR3 is CAGRGGLGTEAFF. DNA of the CDR3: TGTGCCGGGAGAGGAGGGTTAGGCACTGAAGCTTTCTTT. The chain combines TRBV2 with TRBJ1-1, with D unclear. V gave up 11 bases and J gave up 4 bases, with 17 bases separating them. The CDR3 contains 13 residues. The germline gives CDR1 SNHLY, CDR2 FYNNEI.